The entry that follows covers one TCR beta chain sequence. This sample was included in a study of blood T cell repertoires in COVID-19. Some clones are missing from TCRdb's copy, which holds only in-frame ones; the method was immunoSEQ multiplex PCR. The data show 120,000 or so clones, roughly 85% seen once. Sequenced sample: peripheral blood. The TCR originated in a human donor in a cohort sampled during active COVID-19.

In DNA, the CDR3 is TGCGCCAGCAGCCAAGATGTGTGGGACGGGGGTAGGGGTAATGAAAAACTGTTTTTT. Its translation: CASSQDVWDGGRGNEKLFF. J is TRBJ1-4 and V is TRBV4-3; possibly TRBD1 for D (5 bases). CDR1 and CDR2 (germline): LGHNA, YSLEER. V was pared by 0 bases and J by 4 bases, with 21 bases between. The CDR3 has 19 residues.